These 30 T cell receptor beta chains were sequenced from one sample in a study of CD8+CD57+ T cells in acquired aplastic anemia. For CDR3 and TCR beta VDJ profiling, genomic DNA was the template used. TCRdb reanalysed the reads using MiXCR and keeps one entry per CDR3 protein. The sample carries 100,000 to 150,000 distinct CDR3 sequences, less than 45% recorded once. The specimen was sorted CD4+, CD8+, or CD8+CD57+ T cells (not recorded which) from PBMCs. The source of these receptors is a human donor in good health, serving as a control.

This chain links TRBV30 with TRBJ1-2; 7 positions agree with TRBD1. The CDR3 is 15 amino acids. Germline V CDR1 and CDR2: GTSNPN, SVGIG (reference sequence). The junction had 5 bases not matched to a gene; V was cut back by 1 base and J by 0 bases. CDR3 DNA sequence: TGTGCCTGGAGTGGACAGGGATTCACTAACTATGGCTACACCTTC. Amino acid sequence: CAWSGQGFTNYGYTF.

The chain links TRBV12-3 or TRBV12-4 to TRBJ1-2; D unclear. Between the trimmed V and J ends, which lost 5 bases and 7 bases, there was a span of 17 bases. The CDR3 length is 14 residues. CDR3 loop: CASSLGRTGGGYTF. DNA of the CDR3: TGTGCCAGCAGTCTTGGGAGGACCGGCGGTGGCTACACCTTC.

The chain carries TRBV10-3 and TRBJ2-7, with 9 bases aligning to TRBD1. Germline V CDR1 and CDR2: ENHRY, SYGVKD. The CDR3 is 15 amino acids. V trimming: 6 bases; J trimming: 0 bases; junction bases outside the gene matches: 6. CDR3 protein: CAIRGQGGSSYEQYF. The CDR3 DNA sequence: TGTGCCATCAGGGGACAGGGAGGGAGCTCCTACGAGCAGTACTTC.

A few counts support this clonotype. V is TRBV5-6 and J is TRBJ1-2; 7 nucleotides align to TRBD1. The CDR3 runs to 15 residues. Unmatched junction bases numbered 6, after V lost 4 bases and J lost 0 bases. Germline V gives CDR1 SGHDT, CDR2 YYEEEE. The DNA of the CDR3 is TGTGCCAGCAGCGAGGGGACAGCAGCTAACTATGGCTACACCTTC. It codes for CASSEGTAANYGYTF.

This clonotype was seen more than once but under ten times. The gene calls are TRBV11-2 and TRBJ2-5; 14 bases agree with TRBD2. The CDR3 is 16 amino acids. V was pared by 5 bases and J by 4 bases, with 6 bases of the junction left unmatched. Looked up from germline, CDR1 is SGHAT and CDR2 is FQNNGV. DNA of the CDR3: TGTGCCAGCAGCCGACTAGCGGGGGGGCTAGGAGAGACCCAGTACTTC. Amino acid sequence: CASSRLAGGLGETQYF.

The gene calls are TRBV7-2 and TRBJ2-2; 8 positions agree with TRBD2. Germline V lookup: CDR1 SGHTA, CDR2 FQGNSA. The CDR3 covers 12 residues. Trimming at V came to 8 bases and at J to 8 bases, leaving 4 bases not matched to a gene. CDR3 bases: TGTGCCAGCTCGGGGGGGTCAGGGGAGCTGTTTTTT. This translates into CASSGGSGELFF.

The table lists this clonotype with many counts. This chain joins TRBV19 and TRBJ2-3, with 8 nucleotides matching TRBD2. The CDR3 totals 13 residues. The V gene's germline CDR1 is LNHDA and CDR2 SQIVND (reference sequence). The trim removed 6 bases at V and 5 bases at J, leaving 4 bases unmatched. The CDR3 is CASSGGAGDTQYF. The CDR3 DNA follows: TGTGCCAGTAGCGGGGGGGCCGGAGATACGCAGTATTTT.

V gene TRBV12-3 or TRBV12-4 combines with J gene TRBJ1-4; tentative D call: TRBD1 (6 bases). V was shortened by 7 bases and J by 4 bases, with 22 bases between the two germline ends. The CDR3 runs to 17 residues. The CDR3 spells CASTKQGWGRVNEKLFF. CDR3 nucleotide sequence: TGTGCCAGCACTAAACAGGGTTGGGGGCGTGTTAATGAAAAACTGTTTTTT.

This clonotype was picked up many times. The chain has TRBV7-8 and TRBJ1-1; D is unclear. From germline, CDR1 is SGHVS and CDR2 FQNEAQ. The CDR3 sequence is 13 residues long. The germline V and J ends were trimmed by 3 bases and 1 base, with 6 bases remaining between them. The CDR3 bases are TGTGCCAGCAGCTTGCTCCGGAACACTGAAGCTTTCTTT. It translates to CASSLLRNTEAFF.

This clonotype was picked up many times. J is TRBJ1-2 and V is TRBV19, with 9 nucleotides matching TRBD1. The germline gives CDR1 LNHDA, CDR2 SQIVND (reference sequence). Trimming cost V 7 bases and J 3 bases; bases outside gene matches: 6. This CDR3 spans 14 amino acids. The CDR3 DNA follows: TGTGCCAGTACCACGGACAGGGGACACTATGGCTACACCTTC. This codes for CASTTDRGHYGYTF. Drawing the rest from reference TRBV19 and TRBJ1-2, the complete variable domain is DGGITQSPKYLFRKEGQNVTLSCEQNLNHDAMYWYRQDPGQGLRLIYYSQIVNDFQKGDIAEGYSVSREKKESFPLTVTSAQKNPTAFYLCASTTDRGHYGYTFGSGTRLTVV.

To note about this clonotype: This clone may be a read error of a much larger clone one base away. The chain links TRBV11-2 to TRBJ1-2, with TRBD1 identical over 12 bases. The CDR3 consists of 17 residues. Germline CDR1 SGHAT, CDR2 FQNNGV. The V gene end was trimmed by 5 bases and the J gene end by 5 bases; junction bases not matched to a gene: 12. The chain's CDR3 is CASSHGTGGAGSYGYTF. The CDR3 bases are TGTGCCAGCAGCCACGGGACAGGGGGCGCAGGATCGTATGGCTACACCTTC.

The V call is TRBV18, the J call TRBJ2-1; 8 bases align to TRBD2. V dropped 0 bases and J dropped 8; count of bases not matched to a gene: 9. The CDR3 is made up of 16 amino acids. Germline V lookup: CDR1 KGHSH, CDR2 LQKENI. For the CDR3, the DNA is TGTGCCAGCTCACCACCGTACGGGGGGGCCTTCGATGAGCAGTTCTTC. This encodes CASSPPYGGAFDEQFF.

V and J are TRBV28 and TRBJ1-2; TRBD1 is a possible D gene (5 bases). Trimming took off 5 bases at V and 6 bases at J, with 16 bases between the two ends. CDR1 and CDR2 (germline): MDHEN, SYDVKM. The CDR3 has 14 residues. CDR3 DNA sequence: TGTGCCAGCAGTACCTCCGGGACGAAAAATGGCTACACCTTC. Translating it yields CASSTSGTKNGYTF.

This clonotype appeared many times. The rearrangement links TRBV5-1 to TRBJ2-6; 9 bases align to TRBD1. After removal of 3 bases from V and 0 bases from J, the junction contained 10 bases not matched to a gene. This CDR3 spans 19 amino acids. Per the germline V gene, CDR1 is SGHRS and CDR2 is YFSETQ. The CDR3 region has the DNA TGCGCCAGCAGCTCGCCCGCGACAGGGGGTATCTCTGGGGCCAACGTCCTGACTTTC. The encoded protein is CASSSPATGGISGANVLTF. The full variable domain, rest sourced from reference TRBV5-1 and TRBJ2-6, is KAGVTQTPRYLIKTRGQQVTLSCSPISGHRSVSWYQQTPGQGLQFLFEYFSETQRNKGNFPGRFSGRQFSNSRSEMNVSTLELGDSALYLCASSSPATGGISGANVLTFGAGSRLTVL.

The genes are TRBV7-6 and TRBJ2-7, with 12 bases identical to TRBD1. The CDR3 sequence is 14 residues long. Germline lookup yields CDR1 SGHVS and CDR2 FNYEAQ. Trimming cost V 5 bases and J 5 bases; bases outside gene matches: 4. The CDR3 sequence is CASSLGDRGHEQYF. The CDR3 DNA sequence: TGTGCCAGCAGCCTGGGGGACAGGGGGCACGAGCAGTACTTC.

The chain links TRBV19 to TRBJ2-2, with 7 bases lining up with TRBD1. Losses at the gene ends were 3 bases for V and 5 bases for J; bases not matched to a gene: 6. The CDR3 extends over 15 amino acids. Germline V gene lookup returns CDR1 LNHDA and CDR2 SQIVND (reference sequence). The CDR3 region is CASSIDRVRTGELFF. The CDR3 coding sequence is TGTGCCAGTAGTATCGACAGGGTGAGGACCGGGGAGCTGTTTTTT.

There are many counts of this clonotype. The rearrangement uses TRBV29-1 and TRBJ1-4; no clear D. Trimming removed 4 bases at V and 5 bases at J, with 8 bases between. CDR1 is SQVTM, CDR2 ANQGSEA, per germline. The CDR3 contains 12 residues. This chain's CDR3 is CSVVAGNEKLFF. For the CDR3, the DNA is TGCAGCGTTGTGGCCGGGAATGAAAAACTGTTTTTT.

Many counts were recorded for this clonotype. This chain uses TRBV4-2 with TRBJ1-2; D not resolved. Germline CDR1 LGHNA, CDR2 YNFKEQ. Trimming removed 0 bases from V and 8 bases from J, with 10 bases in between. CDR3 length: 13 residues. The CDR3 DNA reads as TGTGCCAGCAGCCAAGATGCCCGGGAGGGCTACACCTTC. Encoded protein: CASSQDAREGYTF.

The chain employs TRBV15 and TRBJ1-2, with a possible D match to TRBD1 (5 bases). Trimming took off 5 bases at V and 0 bases at J, with 13 bases between the two ends. Germline values: CDR1 LNHNV, CDR2 YYDKDF (reference sequence). This CDR3 has 15 residues. For the CDR3, the DNA is TGTGCCACCAGCGGGGGTGGGACCACTAACTATGGCTACACCTTC. Its translation: CATSGGGTTNYGYTF.

This clonotype was picked up many times. The gene calls are TRBV20-1 and TRBJ2-2; the match to TRBD2 covers 8 bases. CDR1 DFQATT and CDR2 SNEGSKA come from the germline V gene (reference sequence). The CDR3 is 16 amino acids. The trim removed 2 bases at V and 1 base at J, leaving 6 bases unmatched. The CDR3 sequence: CSARTLSGGNTGELFF. For the CDR3, the DNA is TGCAGTGCTAGAACCCTAAGCGGGGGGAACACCGGGGAGCTGTTTTTT.

V usage is TRBV9 and J usage is TRBJ2-3, with D maybe TRBD2 (7 bases). This CDR3 has 16 residues. Germline CDR1 reads SGDLS; CDR2 reads YYNGEE. The ends were cut back, 0 bases at V and 0 bases at J, with 11 bases in the middle. CDR3 in amino acids: CASSVEGGTSTDTQYF. CDR3 in DNA: TGTGCCAGCAGCGTAGAGGGGGGGACTAGCACAGATACGCAGTATTTT.

Concerning this clonotype: Germline and junction disagree at one end, which may indicate a read error. This sequence joins TRBV7-7 and TRBJ1-6, with D maybe TRBD1 (6 bases). CDR1 is SSHAT and CDR2 is FNYEAQ in the germline V gene (reference sequence). The CDR3 covers 15 residues. CDR3: CARSLGRTDNSSLHF. The CDR3 nucleotides read TGTGCCCGCAGCCTGGGCCGGACAGATAATTCATCCCTCCACTTT.

The rearrangement joins TRBV2 to TRBJ2-7; no clear D. V lost 5 bases, J lost 1 base, and 12 bases lay in between. The CDR3 consists of 14 residues. Germline CDR1 and CDR2: SNHLY and FYNNEI. The CDR3 is CASSNQYPSYEQYF. CDR3 in DNA: TGTGCCAGCAGTAACCAGTACCCGTCCTACGAGCAGTACTTC.

The table lists this clonotype with many counts. CDR3 sequence: CASSKRTGQGTDTQYF. The CDR3 nucleotides read TGTGCCAGCAGTAAAAGAACAGGACAGGGAACAGATACGCAGTATTTT. This chain links TRBV12-3 or TRBV12-4 with TRBJ2-3, with TRBD1 matching 8 bases. V gave up 5 bases and J gave up 3 bases; unmatched junction bases: 10. The CDR3 loop spans 16 amino acids.

Worth noting for this clonotype: The conserved closing phenylalanine or tryptophan is absent in this CDR3, likely reflecting a read error. V gene TRBV20-1 combines with J gene TRBJ2-6; D is possibly TRBD1 or TRBD2 (5 bases each). Per germline, CDR1 DFQATT and CDR2 SNEGSKA (reference sequence). Deletions cut 5 bases from V and 0 bases from J, with 20 bases between. This CDR3 spans 18 amino acids. The CDR3 region is CSAWGTGQRPSGANVLTS. The DNA for the CDR3 is TGCAGTGCTTGGGGAACGGGGCAGCGACCCTCTGGGGCCAACGTCCTGACTTCC.

The rearrangement joins TRBV29-1 to TRBJ2-4; D not resolved. V lost 6 bases and J lost 3, with 12 bases in between. This CDR3 region has 13 residues. In germline, CDR1 is SQVTM, CDR2 ANQGSEA. The CDR3 spells CSVLGGGKNIQYF. CDR3 sequence (DNA): TGCAGCGTCCTGGGTGGTGGCAAAAACATTCAGTACTTC.

The chain combines TRBV19 with TRBJ1-5; 9 bases line up with TRBD1. CDR3 length: 15 residues. The ends lost 4 bases at V and 7 bases at J; junction bases unmatched: 8. Germline V gives CDR1 LNHDA, CDR2 SQIVND (reference sequence). In DNA, the CDR3 is TGTGCCAGTAGTAAGATACAGGGGGCGCCGCAGCCCCAGCATTTT. It specifies CASSKIQGAPQPQHF. Together with reference TRBV19 and TRBJ1-5, the CDR3 gives the full variable domain: DGGITQSPKYLFRKEGQNVTLSCEQNLNHDAMYWYRQDPGQGLRLIYYSQIVNDFQKGDIAEGYSVSREKKESFPLTVTSAQKNPTAFYLCASSKIQGAPQPQHFGDGTRLSIL.

The chain combines TRBV20-1 with TRBJ2-5; D perhaps matches TRBD2 (6 bases). This CDR3 has 13 residues. The V gene's germline CDR1 is DFQATT and CDR2 SNEGSKA (reference sequence). Trimming pared 5 bases from V and 1 base from J, leaving 11 bases between. Written as DNA, the CDR3 is TGCAGTGCTTACGTAGCGGTCCAAGAGACCCAGTACTTC. This gives the protein CSAYVAVQETQYF.

This clonotype was counted at least ten times. This chain uses TRBV5-1 with TRBJ2-1; TRBD1 agrees at 9 bases. The J segment lost 10 bases and the V segment lost 3 bases, leaving 5 bases of the junction unmatched. The length of the CDR3 is 13 residues. The germline V gene has CDR1 SGHRS and CDR2 YFSETQ. CDR3 DNA: TGCGCCAGCAGCTCACAGGGGGCAGGGGAGCAGTTCTTC. This sequence encodes CASSSQGAGEQFF.

This clonotype was recorded a few times. The V call is TRBV5-1, the J call TRBJ1-2, with 7 bases identical to TRBD1. This CDR3 comprises 13 residues. The junction had 7 bases not matched to a gene; V was cut back by 3 bases and J by 8 bases. Germline assignment: CDR1 SGHRS and CDR2 YFSETQ. The DNA for the CDR3 is TGCGCCAGCAGCTCAGGACAGGACTGGGGCTACACCTTC. This sequence encodes CASSSGQDWGYTF.